This TCR beta chain was identified in a study of beta chain features in type 1 diabetes. V was pared by 4 bases and J by 3 bases, with 12 bases of the junction left unmatched. Germline V CDR1 and CDR2: GTSNPN, SVGIG (reference sequence). This CDR3 has 19 amino acids. This clone was seen a handful of times. Reverse transcription of all isolated RNA meant that expressed TCRB transcripts were sequenced. Assay: immunoSEQ multiplex PCR; the TCRdb copy retains only in-frame clones and omits some. The data show 120,000 to 150,000 clones, 10% seen once. This chain joins TRBV30 and TRBJ2-2; 15 nucleotides line up with TRBD2. The sequenced sample consisted of naive CD4+ T cells from blood. The sequence came from a man between 18 and 35 years old in good health. CDR3 amino acids: CAWKSGRTSGGAHTGELFF. DNA of the CDR3: TGTGCCTGGAAGAGTGGCCGGACTAGCGGGGGGGCCCACACCGGGGAGCTGTTTTTT.